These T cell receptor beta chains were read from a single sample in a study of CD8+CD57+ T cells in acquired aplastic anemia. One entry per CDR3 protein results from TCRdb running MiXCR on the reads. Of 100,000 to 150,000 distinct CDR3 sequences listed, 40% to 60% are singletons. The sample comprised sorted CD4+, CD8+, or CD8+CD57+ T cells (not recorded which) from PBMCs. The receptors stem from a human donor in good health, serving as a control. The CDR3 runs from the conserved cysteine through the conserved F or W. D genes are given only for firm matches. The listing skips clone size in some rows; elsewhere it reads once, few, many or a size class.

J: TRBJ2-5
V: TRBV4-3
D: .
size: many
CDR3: CASSPRLGRQAQETQYF
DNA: TGCGCCAGCAGCCCACGGTTGGGGAGACAGGCACAAGAGACCCAGTACTTC

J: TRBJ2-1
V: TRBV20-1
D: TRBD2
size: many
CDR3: CSAREAGSYNEQFF
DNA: TGCAGTGCTAGAGAAGCGGGGTCCTACAATGAGCAGTTCTTC

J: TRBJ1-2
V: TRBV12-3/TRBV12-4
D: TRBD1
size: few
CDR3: CASTRDSTNYGYTF
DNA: TGTGCCAGCACTCGGGACAGCACTAACTATGGCTACACCTTC

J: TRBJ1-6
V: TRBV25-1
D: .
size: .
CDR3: CASSDNSGGPNSPLHF
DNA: TGTGCCAGCAGCGACAATTCGGGGGGGCCTAATTCACCCCTCCACTTT

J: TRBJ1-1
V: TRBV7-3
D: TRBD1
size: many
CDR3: CASSFFQGAKTEAFF
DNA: TGTGCCAGCAGCTTTTTTCAGGGGGCAAAGACTGAAGCTTTCTTT

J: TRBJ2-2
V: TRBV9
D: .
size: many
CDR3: CASSVGSGNTGELFF
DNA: TGTGCCAGCAGCGTAGGTAGCGGTAACACCGGGGAGCTGTTTTTT

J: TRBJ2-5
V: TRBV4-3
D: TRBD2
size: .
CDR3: CASSRVSGGAGETQYF
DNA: TGCGCCAGCAGCCGCGTTAGCGGGGGGGCGGGAGAGACCCAGTACTTC

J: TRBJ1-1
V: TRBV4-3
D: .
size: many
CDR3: CASRRGGSVTEAFF
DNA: TGCGCCAGCAGACGAGGAGGTAGTGTTACTGAAGCTTTCTTT

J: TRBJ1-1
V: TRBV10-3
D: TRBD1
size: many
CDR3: CAISESGTGGTEAFF
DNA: TGTGCCATCAGTGAGTCGGGGACAGGAGGGACTGAAGCTTTCTTT

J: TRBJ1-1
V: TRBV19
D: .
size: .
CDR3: CASSIGTEAFF
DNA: TGTGCCAGTAGTATTGGCACTGAAGCTTTCTTT

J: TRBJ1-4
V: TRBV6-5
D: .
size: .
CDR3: CASSYSENNEKLFF
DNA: TGTGCCAGCAGTTACTCCGAGAATAATGAAAAACTGTTTTTT

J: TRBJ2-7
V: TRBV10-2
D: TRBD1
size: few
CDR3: CASNAGTGAYEQYF
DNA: TGCGCCAGCAACGCCGGGACAGGGGCCTACGAGCAGTACTTC

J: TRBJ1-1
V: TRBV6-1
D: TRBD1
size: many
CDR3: CASGEDRLNTEAFF
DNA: TGTGCCAGCGGCGAGGACAGGCTGAACACTGAAGCTTTCTTT

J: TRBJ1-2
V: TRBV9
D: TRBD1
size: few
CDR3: CASSRTGANYGYTF
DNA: TGTGCCAGCAGCAGGACAGGGGCTAACTATGGCTACACCTTC

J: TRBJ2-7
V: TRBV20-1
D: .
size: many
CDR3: CSARDERASYEQYF
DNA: TGCAGTGCTAGAGATGAAAGGGCTTCCTACGAGCAGTACTTC

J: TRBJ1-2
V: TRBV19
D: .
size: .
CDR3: CASSIAGTNFGYTF
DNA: TGTGCCAGTAGTATCGCGGGAACTAACTTTGGCTACACCTTC

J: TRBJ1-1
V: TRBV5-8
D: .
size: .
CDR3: CASTRDTEAFF
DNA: TGTGCCAGCACCCGGGACACTGAAGCTTTCTTT

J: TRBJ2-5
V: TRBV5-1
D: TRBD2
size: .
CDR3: CASSWSGEAYNEQLF
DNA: TGCGCCAGCAGCTGGAGCGGGGAAGCATACAATGAGCAGTTATTC

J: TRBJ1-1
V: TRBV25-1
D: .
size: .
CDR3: CASSDGGLTEAFF
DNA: TGTGCCAGCAGTGACGGGGGTTTGACTGAAGCTTTCTTT

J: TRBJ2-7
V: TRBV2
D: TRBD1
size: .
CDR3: CASSDRGWNEQYF
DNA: TGTGCCAGCAGCGACAGGGGCTGGAACGAGCAGTACTTC

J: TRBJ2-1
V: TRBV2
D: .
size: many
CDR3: CASSSDRYNEQFF
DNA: TGTGCCAGCAGTTCAGACAGATACAATGAGCAGTTCTTC